The source of this T cell receptor (beta chain) is a study of T cell responses to AZD1222 COVID-19 vaccine. Study-wide results and limits: Close to half of spike-specific TCRs reportedly recognize unmutated variant regions.

A note on this clone: The antigen remains undetermined.

V gave up 3 bases and J gave up 0 bases, with 12 bases separating them. The CDR3 runs 15 residues. The germline CDR1 and CDR2 sequences are SGHNT and YYREEE (reference sequence). Only in-frame clones appear in the TCRdb table, and some are missing; sequencing was by immunoSEQ multiplex PCR. The sample carries 95,000 to 150,000 clones, approximately 88% recorded once. Sample: peripheral blood, taken on day 0 of AZD1222 vaccination. The chain uses TRBV5-4 and TRBJ1-2; TRBD1 is a possible D gene (6 bases). The source of this sequence is an adult in good health. CDR3 protein: CASSWMNRANYGYTF. In DNA form, the CDR3 reads TGTGCCAGCAGCTGGATGAACAGGGCTAACTATGGCTACACCTTC.